This TCR beta chain derives from a study of T cells in tuberculosis. Clones were read by immunoSEQ multiplex PCR, and TCRdb kept only the in-frame ones, dropping some. The sample consists of roughly 61,000 clones, nearly 90% of them appearing once. Thawed, overnight-rested PBMC were stained with GMM-loaded CD1B tetramer, viability dye and anti-CD3, then sorted. CD1B tetramers were loaded with Rhodococcus equi-derived C32 glucose monomycolate. This clone was seen once. The origin of this receptor is an adult woman with latent tuberculosis. Sequencing was performed on CD1b-GMM tetramer-negative cells sorted from PBMCs.

CDR3 protein: CASSPPGQGIEQYF. CDR3 DNA sequence: TGTGCCAGCTCACCACCAGGACAGGGGATCGAGCAGTACTTC. V is TRBV18 and J is TRBJ2-5; 9 nucleotides match TRBD1. The tail of the sequence fits TRBJ2-7 better, so the J call may be wrong. CDR1 KGHSH and CDR2 LQKENI come from the germline V gene. CDR3 length: 14 amino acids.